The following is a TCR beta chain sequence with its context. Its specific antigen is unknown. Per-nucleotide qualities are absent, and no much larger clonotype sits a single base away. The data stem from a study of blood T cell repertoires in COVID-19 (dated by TCRdb to about 2020). Study-wide context: The collaborator samples originated in the United States, Italy and Spain and spanned the acute and convalescent phases of COVID-19. The material from the prospective study consisted of cDNA or gDNA derived from T cells, B-cell-depleted T cells, or PBMCs. Subjects who had been exposed to COVID-19, were actively infected with it, or had recovered from it provided the deeply sampled blood TCRbeta repertoires that made up the dataset. The repertoires were released in a freely available public database intended as a resource for research on the immune response to SARS-CoV-2. The samples were drawn from two sources: the first 160 participants of the ongoing ImmuneRACE study, and 1,254 subjects contributed by 6 global collaborators. A de-identified subject ID, COVID-19 status, age in years and sex were almost always included in the sample metadata. Where available, HLA class I and class II types were taken from metadata supplied by the sample provider and were not determined by assay-based typing. The paper's findings and limits, for the study overall: The amount of clinical and demographic metadata varied by source and participant and was provided uncurated.

TCRbeta CDR3 regions were amplified from genomic DNA using the immunoSEQ Assay, a bias-controlled multiplex PCR. From the authors' description of their analysis: Within the assay, amplification of reference gene primers was used to estimate how many nucleated cells each sample contained. To quantify the absolute abundance of each unique TCRbeta CDR3 rearrangement, sequence reads were collapsed and filtered. For each sample, productive Simpson clonality was calculated by taking the square root of Simpson's diversity index across productive rearrangements. TCRdb obtained this table from immuneACCESS and retained in-frame rearrangements with V and J assigned. These tables miss some clones; where compared with another copy, unresolved V genes account for less than half of the shortfall, and the remainder is unexplained. That table gives V, J and clone size, and the DNA gave D and trimming. For this sample the table gives more than 85,000 clones, of which 91% were detected only once. The ten largest clones represent less than 4.5% of the sample.

Sequences LNHDA (CDR1) and SQIVND (CDR2) are obtained from the germline V gene (reference sequence). The CDR3 contains 15 residues, cysteine and phenylalanine counted. Only the CDR3 DNA is retained, 45 bases long and in frame from the first base. V and J are truncated by 3 bases and 6 bases respectively, leaving an intervening sequence of 14 bases. Whole blood was collected in K2EDTA tubes by collaborating institutions according to the institutions' own protocols. For TCRbeta analysis, collaborators shipped samples as frozen whole blood, isolated PBMCs, or DNA extracted from either of those sample types.

The chain is made from TRBV19 and TRBJ1-4; a weak D assignment points to TRBD1 (5 bases agree). This sequence originates from a man younger than 35 with acute or convalescent COVID-19. Sequences were obtained from peripheral blood. The CDR3 region reads CASSIRWGDYEKLFF. The nucleotide sequence is TGTGCCAGTAGTATCCGGTGGGGGGATTATGAAAAACTGTTTTTT. The full variable domain, with segments outside the CDR3 supplied by the reference TRBV19 and TRBJ1-4 proteins, appears as DGGITQSPKYLFRKEGQNVTLSCEQNLNHDAMYWYRQDPGQGLRLIYYSQIVNDFQKGDIAEGYSVSREKKESFPLTVTSAQKNPTAFYLCASSIRWGDYEKLFFGSGTQLSVL.